Presented here are 21 T cell receptor beta chains from one specimen sequenced in a study of PD-1 blockade in classical Hodgkin lymphoma (dated by TCRdb to the early 2020s). Libraries came from the immunoSEQ multiplex PCR assay. Not all clones reach the TCRdb copy of this immuneACCESS table, which keeps in-frame sequences only. Checked studies attribute under half of the gap to unresolved V genes and leave the rest unexplained. The sample table lists some 93,000 clones, under 85% of them with a count of one. The top ten clones comprise about a sixth of the sample. The time point label corresponds to: cycle 4 day 1 (C4D1), after 5 to 7 weeks of nivolumab. Every trial patient had relapsed following autologous stem cell transplantation, and prior brentuximab vedotin exposure was what differed among cohorts A, B and C. Sequencing was performed on peripheral blood mononuclear cells (PBMCs), taken before the fourth cycle of nivolumab. The origin of the receptors is a human donor with classical Hodgkin lymphoma.

This clone was counted a single time. The V and J genes are TRBV6-1 and TRBJ1-2; D uncertain. Between the trimmed V and J ends, which lost 1 base and 4 bases, there was a span of 13 bases. The CDR3 spans 15 residues. Germline values: CDR1 MNHNS, CDR2 SASEGT. CDR3 in DNA: TGTGCCAGCAGTGAAGTGCGGGCCCGATTCTATGGCTACACCTTC. Its protein is CASSEVRARFYGYTF.

The rearrangement joins TRBV2 to TRBJ2-3; possibly TRBD1 for D (5 bases). The CDR3 has 14 amino acids. V was clipped by 8 bases and J by 4 bases, with 16 bases between them. From germline, CDR1 is SNHLY and CDR2 FYNNEI. CDR3 sequence: CASQGWTGADTQYF. DNA of the CDR3: TGTGCCAGCCAGGGTTGGACGGGCGCAGATACGCAGTATTTT.

The chain recombines TRBV9 with TRBJ1-2; 10 nucleotides align to TRBD1. The V gene's germline CDR1 is SGDLS and CDR2 YYNGEE. The junction had 5 bases not matched to a gene; V was cut back by 4 bases and J by 2 bases. The CDR3 covers 15 residues. This CDR3 reads CASSSRDRGNYGYTF. The CDR3 DNA follows: TGTGCCAGCAGCTCCAGGGACAGGGGCAACTATGGCTACACCTTC.

This clone was detected once. Other DNA sequences in this sample translate to the same CDR3. The J gene is TRBJ1-2, the V gene TRBV25-1; a possible D gene is TRBD1 (6 bases). Germline assignment: CDR1 MGHDK and CDR2 SYGVNS. The CDR3 spans 14 residues. Trimming removed 1 base from V and 4 bases from J, with 10 bases in between. In DNA form, the CDR3 reads TGTGCCAGCAGTGAATTTGGGGGGGCCTATGGCTACACCTTC. Protein: CASSEFGGAYGYTF.

V is TRBV7-8 and J is TRBJ1-2, with 7 bases lining up with TRBD1. Germline lookup yields CDR1 SGHVS and CDR2 FQNEAQ. The CDR3 runs 14 residues. The trim removed 10 bases at V and 5 bases at J, leaving 13 bases unmatched. CDR3 coding DNA: TGTGCCACCACAGCTAACCAGGGGGGATATGGCTACACCTTC. It encodes CATTANQGGYGYTF.

On this clone itself: At one boundary the junction diverges from the germline segment, which might be a read error. J is TRBJ2-1 and V is TRBV19; 7 nucleotides align to TRBD1. CDR3 size: 15 residues. Germline CDR1 reads LNHDA; CDR2 reads SQIVND (reference sequence). CDR3 bases: TGTGCCAGTGGTATATGGGGACAGTCCTACAATGAGCAGTTCTTC. This encodes CASGIWGQSYNEQFF.

J is TRBJ1-6 and V is TRBV6-5; TRBD1 matches at 8 bases. V trimming: 9 bases; J trimming: 7 bases; junction bases outside the gene matches: 5. Germline values: CDR1 MNHEY, CDR2 SVGAGI. CDR3 size: 13 residues. The chain's CDR3 is CASSQGANSPLHF. In DNA, the CDR3 is TGTGCCAGTTCTCAGGGGGCGAATTCACCCCTCCACTTT.

The chain recombines TRBV18 with TRBJ2-7, with 7 nucleotides matching TRBD2. The CDR3 has 13 residues. Germline CDR1 and CDR2: KGHSH and LQKENI. V was clipped by 5 bases and J by 6 bases; unmatched bases: 7. This chain's CDR3 is CASSWASGGEQYF. In DNA form, the CDR3 reads TGTGCCAGCTCATGGGCTAGCGGAGGCGAGCAGTACTTC.

The V call is TRBV27, the J call TRBJ1-2; D ambiguous. The CDR3 covers 14 residues. Germline-derived CDR1 and CDR2 are MNHEY and SMNVEV (reference sequence). Trimming removed 2 bases at V and 6 bases at J, with 13 bases between. CDR3 in DNA: TGTGCCAGCAGTTTACGGCCCTCCAGGAATGGCTACACCTTC. Its protein is CASSLRPSRNGYTF.

This clone has a single count. The chain combines TRBV30 with TRBJ2-3; 9 positions match TRBD1. With 0 bases clipped from V and 8 bases from J, the junction kept 6 bases outside the gene matches. Germline V gene lookup returns CDR1 GTSNPN and CDR2 SVGIG (reference sequence). CDR3 length: 14 amino acids. DNA of the CDR3: TGTGCCTGGAGTGTACAGGGGGCGGCCGGTACGCAGTATTTT. As protein: CAWSVQGAAGTQYF.

The rearrangement links TRBV28 to TRBJ2-1, with TRBD2 as a possible D gene (5 bases). Trimming removed 4 bases from V and 15 bases from J, with 13 bases in between. The CDR3 is made up of 11 amino acids. Germline-derived CDR1 and CDR2 are MDHEN and SYDVKM. The CDR3 DNA follows: TGTGCCAGCAGTTCGACCCGCGGGCCGTTCTTC. Translating gives CASSSTRGPFF.

This chain joins TRBV10-3 and TRBJ1-4; 7 bases line up with TRBD1. This CDR3 has 13 amino acids. V was clipped by 9 bases and J by 4 bases; unmatched bases: 5. In germline, CDR1 is ENHRY, CDR2 SYGVKD. CDR3 coding DNA: TGTGCCATTTCGACAGGGATTAATGAAAAACTGTTTTTT. Translating gives CAISTGINEKLFF.

The rearrangement uses TRBV5-6 and TRBJ1-5, with D perhaps TRBD1 (5 bases). CDR1 is SGHDT and CDR2 is YYEEEE in the germline V gene. The CDR3 length is 15 residues. Trimming took 5 bases from V and 6 from J, leaving 18 bases between them. For the CDR3, the DNA is TGTGCCAGCAGTTTACACCCTGCAGGGATTCAGCCCCAGCATTTT. Its translation is CASSLHPAGIQPQHF.

The rearrangement uses TRBV28 and TRBJ2-1; no reliable D call. This CDR3 is 16 amino acids long. V was cut by 4 bases and J by 6 bases, with 19 bases left in between. Germline loops: CDR1 MDHEN, CDR2 SYDVKM. The CDR3 spells CASSSPGTRNRNEQFF. CDR3 DNA sequence: TGTGCCAGCAGTTCCCCCGGTACCCGGAACCGCAATGAGCAGTTCTTC.

V usage is TRBV14 and J usage is TRBJ1-2, with D unclear. Germline lookup yields CDR1 SGHDN and CDR2 FVKESK. V dropped 2 bases and J dropped 5 bases, with 9 bases sitting between them. The CDR3 spans 13 residues. This CDR3 is CASSQMTVYGYTF. CDR3 nucleotide sequence: TGTGCCAGCAGCCAAATGACGGTTTATGGCTACACCTTC.

J is TRBJ1-3 and V is TRBV28; TRBD1 aligns across 7 bases. The V gene end was trimmed by 7 bases and the J gene end by 8 bases; junction bases not matched to a gene: 11. The CDR3 loop spans 14 amino acids. Per the germline V gene, CDR1 is MDHEN and CDR2 is SYDVKM. The CDR3 nucleotides are TGTGCCAGCACACGCGCAAACAGGGGCGACACCATATATTTT. Protein: CASTRANRGDTIYF.

The rearrangement joins TRBV6-5 to TRBJ2-5, with D maybe TRBD2 (6 bases). Trimming took off 2 bases at V and 5 bases at J, with 9 bases between the two ends. The V gene's germline CDR1 is MNHEY and CDR2 SVGAGI. The CDR3 is 13 residues long. The chain's CDR3 is CASSYGGMETQYF. CDR3 sequence (DNA): TGTGCCAGCAGTTACGGGGGGATGGAGACCCAGTACTTC.

The V and J genes are TRBV9 and TRBJ1-5; tentatively, D is TRBD1 (6 bases). With 4 bases removed from V and 7 bases from J, the gap between germline ends came to 15 bases. The CDR3 contains 14 residues. Germline loops: CDR1 SGDLS, CDR2 YYNGEE. Written as DNA, the CDR3 is TGTGCCAGCAGCCCGACCGGGGGCGGGCAGCCCCAGCATTTT. As protein: CASSPTGGGQPQHF.

The table lists this clone with a few counts. This chain connects TRBV10-3 to TRBJ2-7; 12 bases align to TRBD2. With 2 bases clipped from V and 4 bases from J, the junction kept 15 bases outside the gene matches. The germline V gene has CDR1 ENHRY and CDR2 SYGVKD. This CDR3 has 19 residues. The CDR3 DNA is TGTGCCATCAGTGAGCCGAGCCGACTAGCGGGAGCCGCCTCGTACGAGCAGTACTTC. This encodes CAISEPSRLAGAASYEQYF.

The chain recombines TRBV10-3 with TRBJ1-4; TRBD1 might be the D (5 bases). Germline CDR1 ENHRY, CDR2 SYGVKD. V lost 6 bases and J 4 bases, leaving 12 bases between the germline ends. This CDR3 region has 14 residues. The CDR3 DNA follows: TGTGCCATCAGAGGGGACGGGGTTAATGAAAAACTGTTTTTT. Residues: CAIRGDGVNEKLFF.

The J gene is TRBJ2-1, the V gene TRBV6-6, with TRBD2 matching over 7 bases. The junction had 5 bases not matched to a gene; V was cut back by 8 bases and J by 1 base. The CDR3 contains 14 residues. Germline V gives CDR1 MNHNY, CDR2 SVGAGI (reference sequence). The CDR3 DNA reads TGTGCCAGCGGGGCGGGAGCTTCCTACAATGAGCAGTTCTTC. This translates into CASGAGASYNEQFF.